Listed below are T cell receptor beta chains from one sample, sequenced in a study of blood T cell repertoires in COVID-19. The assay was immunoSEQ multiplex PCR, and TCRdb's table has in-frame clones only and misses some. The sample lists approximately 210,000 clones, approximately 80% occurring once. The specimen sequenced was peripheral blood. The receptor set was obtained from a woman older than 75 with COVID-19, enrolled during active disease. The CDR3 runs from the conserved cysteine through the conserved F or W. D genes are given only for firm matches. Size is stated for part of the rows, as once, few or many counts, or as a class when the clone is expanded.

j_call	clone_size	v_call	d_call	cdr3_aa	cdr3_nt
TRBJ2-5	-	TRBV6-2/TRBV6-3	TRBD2	CASSYSGGGETQYF	TGTGCCAGCAGTTATTCGGGGGGAGGAGAGACCCAGTACTTC
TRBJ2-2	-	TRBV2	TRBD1	CASSEGDRATGELFF	TGTGCCAGCAGTGAGGGGGACAGGGCCACCGGGGAGCTGTTTTTT
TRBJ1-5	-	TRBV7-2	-	CASSGRGSNQPQHF	TGTGCCAGCAGCGGAAGGGGTAGCAATCAGCCCCAGCATTTT
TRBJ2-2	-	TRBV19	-	CASSIGQNTGELFF	TGTGCCAGTAGTATAGGACAGAACACCGGGGAGCTGTTTTTT
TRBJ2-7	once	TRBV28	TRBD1	CASSNQLTGGSEQYF	TGTGCCAGCAGTAACCAGTTGACAGGGGGCTCCGAGCAGTACTTC
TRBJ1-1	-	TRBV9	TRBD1	CASSGTGGTEAFF	TGTGCCAGCAGCGGGACAGGGGGCACTGAAGCTTTCTTT
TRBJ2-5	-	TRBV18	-	CASSPMLVQETQYF	TGTGCCAGCTCACCAATGCTAGTCCAAGAGACCCAGTACTTC
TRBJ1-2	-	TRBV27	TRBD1	CASSLGQPALGYGYTF	TGTGCCAGCAGTTTGGGACAGCCAGCACTAGGCTATGGCTACACCTTC
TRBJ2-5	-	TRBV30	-	CAYYRRGVEETQYF	TGTGCCTATTATCGCCGGGGAGTTGAGGAGACCCAGTACTTC
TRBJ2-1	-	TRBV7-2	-	CASSVRGSSYNEQFF	TGTGCCAGCAGCGTTAGGGGGAGCTCCTACAATGAGCAGTTCTTC
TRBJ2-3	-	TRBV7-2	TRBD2	CASSLSGGAVDTQYF	TGTGCCAGCAGCTTATCGGGGGGGGCCGTGGATACGCAGTATTTT
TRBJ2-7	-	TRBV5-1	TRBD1	CASSPGQDYEQYF	TGCGCCAGCAGCCCGGGACAGGACTACGAGCAGTACTTC
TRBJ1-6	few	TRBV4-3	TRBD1	CASSQESGGGYNSPLHF	TGCGCCAGCAGCCAAGAATCAGGGGGAGGCTATAATTCACCCCTCCACTTT
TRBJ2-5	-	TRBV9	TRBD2	CASSVGYGGAGGAQYF	TGTGCCAGCAGCGTAGGGTACGGGGGGGCAGGTGGGGCCCAGTACTTC
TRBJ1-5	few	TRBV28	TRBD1	CASRSQGASNQPQHF	TGTGCCAGCAGGTCACAGGGGGCTAGCAATCAGCCCCAGCATTTT
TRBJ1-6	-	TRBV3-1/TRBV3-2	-	CASSQDLSSYNSPLHF	TGTGCCAGCAGCCAAGATCTAAGCTCCTATAATTCACCCCTCCACTTT
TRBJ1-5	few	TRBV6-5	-	CACGLPYNNQPQHF	TGTGCCTGCGGGTTGCCTTATAACAATCAGCCCCAGCATTTT
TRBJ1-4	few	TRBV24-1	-	CATSTGRTNEKLFF	TGTGCCACCAGTACAGGGAGAACTAATGAAAAACTGTTTTTT
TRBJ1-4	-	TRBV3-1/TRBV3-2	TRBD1	CASSQDPMTGGWASANEKLFF	TGTGCCAGCAGCCAAGATCCCATGACAGGGGGCTGGGCGTCGGCTAATGAAAAACTGTTTTTT
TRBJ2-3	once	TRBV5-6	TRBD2	CASSPGGGIWDTQYF	TGTGCCAGCAGCCCGGGGGGGGGCATTTGGGATACGCAGTATTTT
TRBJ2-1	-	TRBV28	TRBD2	CATLRAGTTYNEQFF	TGTGCCACCTTAAGAGCGGGGACCACCTACAATGAGCAGTTCTTC
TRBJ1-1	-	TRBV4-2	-	CASSQEWRQNTEAFF	TGTGCCAGCAGCCAAGAGTGGAGGCAGAACACTGAAGCTTTCTTT
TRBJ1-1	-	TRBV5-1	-	CASSSTPTEAFF	TGCGCCAGCAGCTCCACTCCCACTGAAGCTTTCTTT
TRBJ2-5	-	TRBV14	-	CASSLGTIRETQYF	TGTGCCAGCAGCCTTGGGACAATCCGAGAGACCCAGTACTTC
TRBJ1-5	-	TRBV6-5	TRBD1	CASSPGQPYNQPQHF	TGTGCCAGCAGCCCGGGACAGCCCTACAATCAGCCCCAGCATTTT
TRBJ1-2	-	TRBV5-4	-	CASTLGGSYGYTF	TGTGCCAGCACTTTAGGGGGTTCCTATGGCTACACCTTC
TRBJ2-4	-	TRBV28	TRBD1	CASSEQGKNIQYF	TGTGCCAGCAGTGAACAGGGGAAAAACATTCAGTACTTC
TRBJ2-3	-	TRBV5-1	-	CASSSQGIGTDTQYF	TGCGCCAGCAGCTCACAGGGTATAGGGACAGATACGCAGTATTTT
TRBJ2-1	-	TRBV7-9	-	CASSPRSYNEQFF	TGTGCCAGCAGCCCCCGCTCCTACAATGAGCAGTTCTTC
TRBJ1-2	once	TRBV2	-	CASREDGNYGYTF	TGTGCCAGCAGGGAGGATGGGAACTATGGCTACACCTTC
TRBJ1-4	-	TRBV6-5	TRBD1	CASSRTGSEKLFF	TGTGCCAGCAGTCGGACAGGGTCCGAAAAACTGTTTTTT
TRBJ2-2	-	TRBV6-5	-	CASSYGPRGSGELFF	TGTGCCAGCAGTTACGGGCCTCGGGGGTCCGGGGAGCTGTTTTTT
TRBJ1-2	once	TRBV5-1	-	CASSSSGGQQDGYTF	TGCGCCAGCAGCTCGTCGGGTGGACAGCAAGATGGCTACACCTTC
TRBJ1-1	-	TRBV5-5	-	CASSSNANTEAFF	TGTGCCAGCAGTTCTAATGCGAACACTGAAGCTTTCTTT
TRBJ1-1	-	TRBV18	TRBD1	CASSSGTGNVAEAFF	TGTGCCAGCTCTTCCGGGACAGGGAATGTAGCTGAAGCTTTCTTT
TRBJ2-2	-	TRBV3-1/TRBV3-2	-	CASSQAKGAMTGELFF	TGTGCCAGCAGCCAAGCGAAAGGGGCAATGACCGGGGAGCTGTTTTTT
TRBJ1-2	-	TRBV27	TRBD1	CASSPRDRPVYGYTF	TGTGCCAGCAGTCCCCGGGACAGGCCAGTGTATGGCTACACCTTC
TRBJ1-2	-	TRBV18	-	CASSPSGRVDGYTF	TGTGCCAGCTCACCAAGTGGCAGGGTGGATGGCTACACCTTC
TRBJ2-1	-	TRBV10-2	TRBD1	CASSGPGQNNEQFF	TGCGCCAGCAGTGGTCCGGGACAGAACAATGAGCAGTTCTTC
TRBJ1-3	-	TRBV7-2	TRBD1	CASGRGLNTIYF	TGTGCCAGCGGTAGGGGGCTCAACACCATATATTTT
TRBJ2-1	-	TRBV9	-	CASSIHRDLSYNEQFF	TGTGCCAGCAGCATACACAGGGACCTATCCTACAATGAGCAGTTCTTC
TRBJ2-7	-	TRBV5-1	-	CASSFEAGTYEQYF	TGCGCCAGCAGCTTTGAAGCCGGGACCTACGAGCAGTACTTC
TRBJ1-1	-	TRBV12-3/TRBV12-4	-	CASSLSGGAEAFF	TGTGCCAGCAGTTTATCGGGGGGTGCTGAAGCTTTCTTT
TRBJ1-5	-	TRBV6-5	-	CASRGGTSNQPQHF	TGTGCCAGCCGGGGGGGAACGAGCAATCAGCCCCAGCATTTT